The 24 T cell receptor beta chains below come from one sample, sequenced in a study of OX40 agonist ivuxolimab in advanced cancers. Produced via immunoSEQ multiplex PCR; TCRdb's table is partial and in-frame only. Seen here are tens of thousands of clones, roughly 80% observed once, and the top ten hold 7.9%. The specimen was CD4+ or CD8+ T cells sorted from blood, collected in a trial of the OX40 agonist ivuxolimab. The receptors originated from an adult with an advanced solid tumor such as melanoma, head and neck, liver or kidney cancer.

This chain links TRBV6-5 with TRBJ1-6; D remains ambiguous. The CDR3 runs 12 residues. The V and J ends lost 7 bases and 5 bases respectively, with 6 bases between them. Germline V gives CDR1 MNHEY, CDR2 SVGAGI. The CDR3 protein is CASNSNNSPLHF. The CDR3 region has the DNA TGTGCCAGCAACAGTAATAATTCACCCCTCCACTTT.

This clone was detected once. At one end, the junction sequence differs from germline, possibly due to a read error. The V call is TRBV2, the J call TRBJ1-6, with D possibly TRBD1 on 5 matching bases. The V gene's germline CDR1 is SNHLY and CDR2 FYNNEI. The CDR3 extends over 14 amino acids. CDR3 residues: CGSSSQGENSPLHF. CDR3 in DNA: TGTGGCAGCAGTTCTCAGGGAGAGAATTCACCCCTCCACTTT.

This chain connects TRBV5-4 to TRBJ2-7; 9 bases map to TRBD1. With 3 bases clipped from V and 4 bases from J, the junction kept 8 bases outside the gene matches. The CDR3 consists of 15 residues. Germline CDR1 and CDR2: SGHNT and YYREEE (reference sequence). CDR3 in amino acids: CASSYSGTGLYEQYF. CDR3 DNA sequence: TGTGCCAGCAGCTACTCCGGGACAGGGTTGTACGAGCAGTACTTC. Together with reference TRBV5-4 and TRBJ2-7, the CDR3 gives the full variable domain: ETGVTQSPTHLIKTRGQQVTLRCSSQSGHNTVSWYQQALGQGPQFIFQYYREEENGRGNFPPRFSGLQFPNYSSELNVNALELDDSALYLCASSYSGTGLYEQYFGPGTRLTVT.

This CDR3 is CASSPTSSYNEQFF. Written as DNA, the CDR3 is TGTGCCAGCAGCCCCACAAGCTCCTACAATGAGCAGTTCTTC. The chain recombines TRBV27 with TRBJ2-1; D is unresolved. Germline lookup yields CDR1 MNHEY and CDR2 SMNVEV (reference sequence). The CDR3 is 14 amino acids. V was trimmed by 6 bases and J by 0 bases, leaving 9 bases between them.

This clone was detected a few times. The CDR3 reads CASSQVLAGYGYTF. CDR3 DNA sequence: TGCGCCAGCAGCCAAGTCCTGGCGGGGTATGGCTACACCTTC. The genes are TRBV4-3 and TRBJ1-2; D gene ambiguous. Germline CDR1 LGHNA, CDR2 YSLEER. Trimming took 1 base from V and 5 from J, leaving 11 bases between them. This CDR3 contains 14 residues.

The CDR3 DNA reads as TGTGCCATCAGTTCCGGGGCCTATGGCTACACCTTC. Translated, it gives CAISSGAYGYTF. The chain couples TRBV10-3 to TRBJ1-2, with a weak D call TRBD1 (5 bases). Trimming shortened V by 5 bases and J by 4 bases, and 8 bases separated the two germline ends. This CDR3 has 12 amino acids. The germline gives CDR1 ENHRY, CDR2 SYGVKD.

On this clone itself: The junction departs from germline at one end; a sequencing error may be responsible. The chain combines TRBV12-5 with TRBJ2-3; TRBD2 is a possible D gene (5 bases). This CDR3 is 15 amino acids long. CDR1 is LGHNT, CDR2 FRNRAP, per germline. This chain's CDR3 is CASGFLTRVTNTQYF. Here the CDR3 DNA reads TGTGCTAGTGGTTTCCTTACTAGAGTCACAAATACGCAGTATTTT.

This sequence joins TRBV5-1 and TRBJ2-2; 9 bases are shared with TRBD1. CDR3 length: 17 amino acids. Losses at the gene ends were 1 base for V and 1 base for J; bases not matched to a gene: 5. Germline CDR1 SGHRS, CDR2 YFSETQ. CDR3 coding DNA: TGCGCCAGCAGCTTGAGACCGGGACAGGGGAACACCGGGGAGCTGTTTTTT. It specifies CASSLRPGQGNTGELFF.

The chain recombines TRBV28 with TRBJ1-1; the D gene is possibly TRBD1 (6 bases). Trimming left V 3 bases short and J 4 bases short, with 12 bases between. Germline CDR1 is MDHEN and CDR2 is SYDVKM. The CDR3 has 14 residues. The CDR3 DNA is TGTGCCAGCAGTTTTGTCGGAGGGGGCACTGAAGCTTTCTTT. Encoded protein: CASSFVGGGTEAFF.

This chain connects TRBV5-8 to TRBJ2-1; 9 bases match TRBD1. The CDR3 runs 14 residues. The germline gives CDR1 SGHTS, CDR2 YDEGEE. V lost 5 bases to trimming and J lost 12 bases; unmatched junction nucleotides: 12. In DNA form, the CDR3 reads TGTGCCAGCAGAGCCGGGACAGGGTCCCAAAGGCAGTTCTTC. It translates to CASRAGTGSQRQFF.

The V call is TRBV4-1, the J call TRBJ2-7; 9 nucleotides match TRBD1. The trim removed 5 bases at V and 4 bases at J, leaving 9 bases unmatched. Looked up from germline, CDR1 is MGHRA and CDR2 is YSYEKL. The CDR3 contains 15 residues. The CDR3 reads CASSYGQGSVYEQYF. CDR3 coding DNA: TGCGCCAGCAGCTATGGACAGGGGTCGGTGTACGAGCAGTACTTC.

The chain uses TRBV28 and TRBJ2-5, with unresolved D. V lost 8 bases to trimming and J lost 5 bases, with 6 bases between them. CDR3 length: 10 residues. CDR1 MDHEN and CDR2 SYDVKM come from the germline V gene. The CDR3 sequence is CASELETQYF. The CDR3 DNA reads TGTGCCAGCGAGCTCGAGACCCAGTACTTC.

The chain has TRBV15 and TRBJ2-3; TRBD2 matches at 7 bases. Trimming removed 2 bases from V and 6 bases from J; junction bases left unmatched: 17. Looked up from germline, CDR1 is LNHNV and CDR2 is YYDKDF (reference sequence). The CDR3 totals 18 residues. This CDR3 reads CATSRLTGGELKKDTQYF. CDR3 DNA: TGTGCCACCAGCAGATTAACGGGGGGAGAACTCAAGAAGGATACGCAGTATTTT.

This chain links TRBV13 with TRBJ1-1; tentative D call: TRBD1 (5 bases). V dropped 2 bases and J dropped 4 bases, with 17 bases sitting between them. Germline values: CDR1 PRHDT, CDR2 FYEKMQ (reference sequence). CDR3 length equals 16 residues. The CDR3 spells CASSLFIGVGGTEAFF. The CDR3 DNA is TGTGCCAGCAGCTTATTTATAGGGGTGGGGGGCACTGAAGCTTTCTTT.

This rearrangement joins TRBV5-4 to TRBJ1-2; possible D gene TRBD1, 5 bases. The V gene lost 0 bases and the J gene lost 8 bases, with 11 bases spanning the gap. CDR3 size: 13 residues. The germline V gene encodes CDR1 SGHNT and CDR2 YYREEE (reference sequence). The CDR3 DNA sequence: TGTGCCAGCAGCTTGGGGTCAGGGCGAGGCTACACCTTC. It codes for CASSLGSGRGYTF.

The rearrangement joins TRBV11-2 to TRBJ1-6; D call uncertain. The CDR3 is 17 amino acids. Trimming took off 0 bases at V and 2 bases at J, with 11 bases between the two ends. From germline, CDR1 is SGHAT and CDR2 FQNNGV. The CDR3 DNA is TGTGCCAGCAGCTTAGATGGGGAAGGGACCTATAATTCACCCCTCCACTTT. Translating gives CASSLDGEGTYNSPLHF.

The chain joins TRBV9 to TRBJ2-5; D might be TRBD2 (5 bases). In germline, CDR1 is SGDLS, CDR2 YYNGEE. V lost 1 base to trimming and J lost 2 bases, with 12 bases between them. The CDR3 consists of 15 residues. The CDR3, as DNA: TGTGCCAGCAGCGTATCTACGGGGTGGCAAGAGACCCAGTACTTC. This codes for CASSVSTGWQETQYF. Full variable domain (rest looked up from reference TRBV9 and TRBJ2-5): DSGVTQTPKHLITATGQRVTLRCSPRSGDLSVYWYQQSLDQGLQFLIQYYNGEERAKGNILERFSAQQFPDLHSELNLSSLELGDSALYFCASSVSTGWQETQYFGPGTRLLVL.

The chain uses TRBV11-3 and TRBJ1-3; TRBD1 is a possible D gene (5 bases). V dropped 8 bases and J dropped 0 bases, with 23 bases sitting between them. CDR3 length: 18 amino acids. CDR1 and CDR2 (germline): SGHNT, YENEEA. DNA of the CDR3: TGTGCCAGCGAGGGAGGGGAAACGCCGAACAGCTCTGGAAACACCATATATTTT. Its protein is CASEGGETPNSSGNTIYF. The entire variable domain, with the rest obtained from reference TRBV11-3 and TRBJ1-3, is as follows: EAGVVQSPRYKIIEKKQPVAFWCNPISGHNTLYWYLQNLGQGPELLIRYENEEAVDDSQLPKDRFSAERLKGVDSTLKIQPAELGDSAVYLCASEGGETPNSSGNTIYFGEGSWLTVV.

The sample holds a few counts of this clone. The rearrangement joins TRBV30 to TRBJ1-2; D possibly corresponds to TRBD1 (6 bases). CDR3 length equals 12 residues. Trimming pared 4 bases from V and 8 bases from J, leaving 14 bases between. Germline lookup yields CDR1 GTSNPN and CDR2 SVGIG (reference sequence). CDR3 amino acids: CAWNIRGGGYTF. CDR3 coding DNA: TGTGCCTGGAACATCAGGGGTGGCGGCTACACCTTC.

J is TRBJ2-2 and V is TRBV7-9, with 8 bases fitting TRBD2. The CDR3 contains 16 residues. Trimming took 1 base from V and 1 from J; bases not matched to a gene: 2. Germline V gives CDR1 SEHNR, CDR2 FQNEAQ (reference sequence). The CDR3 DNA reads TGTGCCAGCAGCTTAGGGACTAGCAGGAACACCGGGGAGCTGTTTTTT. Translation: CASSLGTSRNTGELFF.

The CDR3 nucleotides are TGTGCCAGCAGCACACAATACACAGGGGACTATGGCTACACCTTC. Its translation is CASSTQYTGDYGYTF. The J gene is TRBJ1-2, the V gene TRBV7-8; 7 bases line up with TRBD1. This CDR3 has 15 amino acids. The J segment lost 3 bases and the V segment lost 5 bases, leaving 9 bases of the junction unmatched. Looked up from germline, CDR1 is SGHVS and CDR2 is FQNEAQ.

The rearrangement uses TRBV7-2 and TRBJ2-3; no clear D. The germline V and J ends were trimmed by 4 bases and 5 bases, with 22 bases remaining between them. The CDR3 extends over 17 amino acids. CDR1 is SGHTA, CDR2 FQGNSA, per germline. The CDR3 DNA follows: TGTGCCAGCAGCTACCACTTGACCCTACAGAAAGGAGATACGCAGTATTTT. This encodes CASSYHLTLQKGDTQYF.

The V and J genes are TRBV10-3 and TRBJ1-1, with D hard to call. The CDR3 sequence is 13 residues long. Trimming removed 8 bases at V and 0 bases at J, with 10 bases between. The germline V gene has CDR1 ENHRY and CDR2 SYGVKD. CDR3 nucleotides: TGTGCCATCTTGAAGCAGATGAACACTGAAGCTTTCTTT. Translation: CAILKQMNTEAFF.

V and J are TRBV5-1 and TRBJ1-1; D gene ambiguous. V gave up 2 bases and J gave up 1 base, with 9 bases separating them. The CDR3 is made up of 14 amino acids. Per the germline V gene, CDR1 is SGHRS and CDR2 is YFSETQ. Here the CDR3 DNA reads TGCGCCAGCAGCTTTTCGCCAGGGAACACTGAAGCTTTCTTT. Protein: CASSFSPGNTEAFF.